These 4 T cell receptor beta chains share one sample of origin, sequenced in a study of naive and memory T cell subsets (dated by TCRdb to the late 2010s). Findings and caveats that apply to the study as a whole: A few larger clonotypes were present in naive repertoires, especially CD8 naive repertoires, and these clonotypes were possibly memory cells re-expressing CD45RA.

The library was built by means of UMI-ligation and nested PCR. Sequenced on an Illumina MiSeq. The beta constant-region primer was an equimolar mix of two oligonucleotides covering both TRBC1 and TRBC2. The ligated cDNA went through four rounds of PCR with nested alpha and beta constant-region primers together with the SP2 primer. Clones were called with MiXCR by TCRdb after fastp trimmed the public reads at Q25, and only in-frame beta chains were retained. For every CDR3 protein sequence, its rows merge into one entry that carries the most common genes and DNA. Counted in this sample were over 110,000 distinct CDR3 sequences; approximately 20% of them appeared once. Jointly, the top ten make up 0.55% to 0.75% of the sample. The antigens for these receptors are not known. The source material was naive CD8+ T cells from blood. The sample's cell subset or site label is to be understood as: naive T cells, CD45RA high CD27+. These receptors were obtained from a human donor in good health.

The rearrangement links TRBV28 to TRBJ2-3; no clear D gene. The V end was cut by 1 base, the J end by 1 base, with 9 bases between. The CDR3 contains 15 residues. Germline V lookup: CDR1 MDHEN, CDR2 SYDVKM. CDR3 amino acids: CASSLFVTGTDTQYF. The CDR3 coding sequence is TGTGCCAGCAGTTTATTCGTAACAGGCACAGATACGCAGTATTTT.

The chain is built from TRBV29-1 and TRBJ2-1; no clear D. The V end was cut by 8 bases, the J end by 8 bases, with 19 bases between. CDR3 length: 13 residues. Looked up from germline, CDR1 is SQVTM and CDR2 is ANQGSEA. CDR3: CSSRKGLSDEQFF. In DNA, the CDR3 is TGCAGCTCCCGAAAGGGCTTGAGTGATGAGCAGTTCTTC.

This clonotype appeared a few times. V is TRBV5-1 and J is TRBJ1-1, with D possibly matching TRBD1 (5 bases). V dropped 0 bases and J dropped 3 bases, with 9 bases sitting between them. The germline V gene encodes CDR1 SGHRS and CDR2 YFSETQ. The CDR3 runs to 14 residues. CDR3 sequence (DNA): TGCGCCAGCAGCTTGGAGCCCAGGGACACTGAAGCTTTCTTT. Translating gives CASSLEPRDTEAFF.

This clonotype was counted at least ten times. J is TRBJ2-2 and V is TRBV6-5; possible D gene TRBD1, 5 bases. The V end lost 0 bases, the J end lost 1 base, and 12 bases lay between the germline ends. The CDR3 has 17 amino acids. Germline V CDR1 and CDR2: MNHEY, SVGAGI. CDR3 sequence (DNA): TGTGCCAGCAGTTACTCGACCGACAGCAGGAACACCGGGGAGCTGTTTTTT. It specifies CASSYSTDSRNTGELFF.